A single sample gave rise to the 17 T cell receptor beta chains below, sequenced in a study of cytomegalovirus exposure and HLA in healthy donors. Method: immunoSEQ multiplex PCR; TCRdb's copy keeps in-frame clones and lacks some. The sample records 85,000 to 90,000 clones, 96% being singletons. Sequencing was carried out using PBMCs. The receptor set was obtained from a man aged 18-30 years in good health and CMV-seronegative.

V gene TRBV19 combines with J gene TRBJ2-3; D possibly corresponds to TRBD2 (6 bases). V was shortened by 3 bases and J by 3 bases, with 19 bases between the two germline ends. CDR1 and CDR2 (germline): LNHDA, SQIVND (reference sequence). The CDR3 consists of 17 residues. This CDR3 reads CASSIPPGAGMTDTQYF. The CDR3 region has the DNA TGTGCCAGTAGTATTCCCCCCGGGGCGGGGATGACAGATACGCAGTATTTT.

The chain uses TRBV4-1 and TRBJ2-7; 10 bases are shared with TRBD1. The CDR3 contains 15 residues. Germline V lookup: CDR1 MGHRA, CDR2 YSYEKL. J lost 2 bases, V lost 3 bases, and 4 bases had no gene match. CDR3 loop: CASSQSGTGAYEQYF. The CDR3 coding sequence is TGCGCCAGCAGCCAGTCGGGGACAGGGGCCTACGAGCAGTACTTC.

V usage is TRBV7-3 and J usage is TRBJ1-1; TRBD1 is a possible D gene (5 bases). V lost 2 bases, J lost 0 bases, and 10 bases lay in between. This CDR3 is 15 amino acids long. From germline, CDR1 is SGHTA and CDR2 FQGTGA. The CDR3, as DNA: TGTGCCAGCAGCTTAGGGGCCTCGCTGAACACTGAAGCTTTCTTT. Translated: CASSLGASLNTEAFF.

This chain uses TRBV2 with TRBJ1-4, with 10 bases fitting TRBD1. Germline CDR1 and CDR2: SNHLY and FYNNEI. The CDR3 sequence is 13 residues long. The ends lost 6 bases at V and 5 bases at J; junction bases unmatched: 0. The CDR3 loop is CASRGQGNEKLFF. DNA of the CDR3: TGTGCCAGCAGGGGACAGGGGAATGAAAAACTGTTTTTT.

This clone was picked up a small number of times. CDR3: CASSENSGHYTGELFF. In DNA form, the CDR3 reads TGTGCCAGCAGTGAAAATTCGGGACATTACACCGGGGAGCTGTTTTTT. The chain joins TRBV2 to TRBJ2-2, with D perhaps matching TRBD1 (6 bases). Trimming cost V 2 bases and J 3 bases, with 13 bases left between them. This CDR3 is built from 16 residues. The germline V gene has CDR1 SNHLY and CDR2 FYNNEI.

The V gene is TRBV9, the J gene TRBJ1-2, with 10 bases fitting TRBD1. The CDR3 covers 14 residues. J was trimmed by 8 bases and V by 1 base; bases with no gene match: 5. Per the germline V gene, CDR1 is SGDLS and CDR2 is YYNGEE. CDR3 DNA: TGTGCCAGCAGCGTACGGGACAGGGGAGTCGGCTACACCTTC. It specifies CASSVRDRGVGYTF.

The chain links TRBV10-1 to TRBJ2-1; 7 bases match TRBD1. The length of the CDR3 is 15 residues. Trimming cost V 7 bases and J 5 bases; bases outside gene matches: 11. Germline lookup yields CDR1 WNHNN and CDR2 SYGVQD (reference sequence). The CDR3 bases are TGCGCCAGCACCGGCGGGCAGGGGGACAACAATGAGCAGTTCTTC. Translation gives CASTGGQGDNNEQFF.

This chain links TRBV28 with TRBJ2-5; TRBD1 matches 8 bases. This CDR3 region has 15 residues. Germline-derived CDR1 and CDR2 are MDHEN and SYDVKM. The J segment lost 5 bases and the V segment lost 4 bases, leaving 9 bases of the junction unmatched. The CDR3 coding sequence is TGTGCCAGCAGTTCACGGGACAGGTTCCGCGAGACCCAGTACTTC. It specifies CASSSRDRFRETQYF.

The V gene is TRBV29-1, the J gene TRBJ1-1; TRBD1 is a possible D gene (5 bases). The ends were cut back, 8 bases at V and 1 base at J, with 14 bases in the middle. Per germline, CDR1 SQVTM and CDR2 ANQGSEA. The CDR3 consists of 13 residues. CDR3 sequence: CSMSTGGNTEAFF. CDR3 bases: TGCAGCATGTCTACCGGGGGGAACACTGAAGCTTTCTTT.

Remarks on this clone: The junction departs from germline at one end; a sequencing error may be responsible. The chain couples TRBV6-1 to TRBJ2-2; 7 bases map to TRBD1. The length of the CDR3 is 15 residues. Germline V gene sequence: CDR1 MNHNS, CDR2 SASEGT. The CDR3 sequence is CASSRQGRNTGELFF. As DNA, the CDR3 is TGTGCCAGCAGTCGACAGGGTAGGAACACTGGGGAGCTGTTTTTT.

CDR3 residues: CASSTGQANTGELFF. The CDR3 bases are TGCGCCAGCAGCACCGGACAGGCGAACACCGGGGAGCTGTTTTTT. The rearrangement links TRBV5-1 to TRBJ2-2, with TRBD1 matching 7 bases. The CDR3 has 15 residues. Unmatched junction bases numbered 3, after V lost 4 bases and J lost 0 bases. Germline V lookup: CDR1 SGHRS, CDR2 YFSETQ.

The chain links TRBV30 to TRBJ1-1, with D tentatively TRBD1 (6 bases). The V end was cut by 5 bases, the J end by 1 base, with 8 bases between. The CDR3 length is 12 residues. Germline CDR1 GTSNPN, CDR2 SVGIG (reference sequence). CDR3 loop: CAWLQGNTEAFF. DNA of the CDR3: TGTGCCTGGTTACAGGGGAACACTGAAGCTTTCTTT.

The chain couples TRBV7-9 to TRBJ1-1, with D maybe TRBD1 (5 bases). The germline CDR1 and CDR2 sequences are SEHNR and FQNEAQ (reference sequence). Trimming pared 5 bases from V and 7 bases from J, leaving 8 bases between. The CDR3 loop spans 11 amino acids. The CDR3 nucleotides read TGTGCCAGCAGCCGGGGGGGTGAAGCTTTCTTT. Amino acid sequence: CASSRGGEAFF.

The chain joins TRBV7-6 to TRBJ2-5; D unresolved. The CDR3 is 12 amino acids. Germline loops: CDR1 SGHVS, CDR2 FNYEAQ. V was shortened by 3 bases and J by 5 bases, with 7 bases between the two germline ends. The CDR3 DNA sequence: TGTGCCAGCAGCTTTTGGCTGGAGACCCAGTACTTC. Its translation: CASSFWLETQYF.

This rearrangement joins TRBV5-1 to TRBJ2-3, with TRBD2 identical over 10 bases. The CDR3 length is 14 residues. CDR1 SGHRS and CDR2 YFSETQ come from the germline V gene. Trimming removed 7 bases from V and 2 bases from J; junction bases left unmatched: 4. In DNA form, the CDR3 reads TGCGCCAGCGCCGGGACTAGCGACACAGATACGCAGTATTTT. Its protein is CASAGTSDTDTQYF.

J is TRBJ2-7 and V is TRBV7-9; TRBD1 matches at 10 bases. Germline V lookup: CDR1 SEHNR, CDR2 FQNEAQ (reference sequence). V shed 5 bases, J shed 0 bases, and the junction held 4 bases outside the gene matches. CDR3 size: 15 residues. The CDR3 DNA reads TGTGCCAGCAGCAACCGGGACAGGGGCTCCTACGAGCAGTACTTC. Encoded protein: CASSNRDRGSYEQYF.

This rearrangement joins TRBV7-8 to TRBJ1-2; 9 bases are shared with TRBD1. Germline V gives CDR1 SGHVS, CDR2 FQNEAQ. The ends lost 5 bases at V and 4 bases at J; junction bases unmatched: 8. This CDR3 has 15 amino acids. The CDR3 DNA is TGTGCCAGCAGCCCAGGGACAGGGTTTACCTATGGCTACACCTTC. It translates to CASSPGTGFTYGYTF.